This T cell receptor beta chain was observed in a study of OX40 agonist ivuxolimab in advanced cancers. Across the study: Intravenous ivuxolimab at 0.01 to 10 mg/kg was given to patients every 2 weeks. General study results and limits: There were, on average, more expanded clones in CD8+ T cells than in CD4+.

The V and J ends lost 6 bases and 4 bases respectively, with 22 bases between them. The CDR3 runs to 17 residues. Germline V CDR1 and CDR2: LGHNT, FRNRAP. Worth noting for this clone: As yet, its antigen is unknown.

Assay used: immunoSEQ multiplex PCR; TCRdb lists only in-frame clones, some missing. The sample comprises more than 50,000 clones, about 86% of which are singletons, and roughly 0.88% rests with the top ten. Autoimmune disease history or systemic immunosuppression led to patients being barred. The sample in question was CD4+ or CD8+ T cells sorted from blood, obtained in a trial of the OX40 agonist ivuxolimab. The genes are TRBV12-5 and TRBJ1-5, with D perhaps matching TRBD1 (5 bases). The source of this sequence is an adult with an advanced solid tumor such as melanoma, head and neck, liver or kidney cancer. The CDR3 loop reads CASGPLSRDGMNQPQHF. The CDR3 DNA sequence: TGTGCTAGTGGCCCCCTCAGCAGGGACGGAATGAATCAGCCCCAGCATTTT.